One and the same sample provided the 27 T cell receptor beta chains below, sequenced in a study of prognosis after radiotherapy for stage I lung cancer. TCR beta CDR3 amplification from genomic DNA was performed by two-round multiplex PCR. The use of primers specific to each TRBV and TRBJ gene characterized first-round PCR. TCRdb re-derived calls from the multiplex PCR reads in MiXCR, one entry per CDR3 protein. The data show tens of thousands of distinct CDR3 sequences, with about 26% seen just once and 7.5% held by the top ten. The specimen comprised PBMCs, sampled before or after stereotactic body radiation therapy (not recorded which). The receptor set was obtained from a donor over 45 with non-small cell lung cancer.

This clonotype came up many times. The chain is built from TRBV7-8 and TRBJ2-1; the D gene is possibly TRBD2 (6 bases). The V and J ends lost 3 bases and 8 bases respectively, with 11 bases between them. Germline assignment: CDR1 SGHVS and CDR2 FQNEAQ. The CDR3 spans 13 residues. The CDR3 DNA sequence: TGTGCCAGCAGCTTCAATAGCGGCGATGAGCAGTTCTTC. This codes for CASSFNSGDEQFF.

At least ten counts were recorded for this clonotype. The chain has TRBV2 and TRBJ1-5; 8 positions agree with TRBD1. CDR1 and CDR2 from the germline V gene are SNHLY and FYNNEI. This CDR3 has 15 amino acids. The J segment lost 9 bases and the V segment lost 6 bases, leaving 13 bases of the junction unmatched. CDR3 sequence (DNA): TGTGCCAGCAGCCCCGGACAGGGTCCCTATCGGCCCCAGCATTTT. Its protein is CASSPGQGPYRPQHF.

This chain links TRBV6-2 or TRBV6-3 with TRBJ2-2; TRBD1 matches 7 bases. This CDR3 is 12 amino acids long. In germline, CDR1 is MNHEY, CDR2 SVGEGT. CDR3 DNA sequence: TGTGGCAGACAGGGAATTTCCGGGGAGCTGTTTTTT. This codes for CGRQGISGELFF.

The rearrangement links TRBV6-1 to TRBJ2-1; maybe TRBD1 (5 bases). This CDR3 is 13 amino acids long. V was cut by 6 bases and J by 7 bases, with 13 bases left in between. Germline CDR1 reads MNHNS; CDR2 reads SASEGT. For the CDR3, the DNA is TGTGCCAGCAGCGTACCAGGGCTTAATGAGCAGTTCTTC. Translating gives CASSVPGLNEQFF.

This clonotype occurred many times. The chain has TRBV14 and TRBJ2-6; D remains unclear. Germline-derived CDR1 and CDR2 are SGHDN and FVKESK. The length of the CDR3 is 15 residues. Trimming pared 1 base from V and 4 bases from J, leaving 8 bases between. CDR3 amino acids: CASSQALSGANVLTF. For the CDR3, the DNA is TGTGCCAGCAGCCAAGCTTTGTCGGGGGCCAACGTCCTGACTTTC.

There are many counts of this clonotype. The rearrangement uses TRBV9 and TRBJ2-1, with TRBD2 as a possible D gene (6 bases). V was clipped by 4 bases and J by 4 bases, with 18 bases between them. CDR3 length equals 16 residues. Germline V gives CDR1 SGDLS, CDR2 YYNGEE. The CDR3 loop reads CASSPRGERFYNEQFF. In DNA, the CDR3 is TGTGCCAGCAGCCCCCGCGGGGAGAGATTTTACAATGAGCAGTTCTTC.

This clonotype was seen just once. With a far larger clone one base away, a read error is the likely cause. The chain employs TRBV6-9 and TRBJ2-7; D may match TRBD1 or TRBD2 (5 bases each). In germline, CDR1 is MNHGY, CDR2 SVAAGI. The CDR3 contains 14 residues. As DNA, the CDR3 is TGTGCCAGCAGTTACGTCCGGGGCCCCTACCAGCAGTACTTC. It specifies CASSYVRGPYQQYF.

This clonotype was recorded at least ten times. V is TRBV28 and J is TRBJ2-7, with TRBD2 matching 11 bases. There are 15 residues in the CDR3. V gave up 5 bases and J gave up 6 bases; unmatched junction bases: 9. The germline gives CDR1 MDHEN, CDR2 SYDVKM. The CDR3, as DNA: TGTGCCAGCAGTGAGGATAGCGGGGGGGCGGTCGAGCAGTACTTC. Its protein product is CASSEDSGGAVEQYF.

On this clonotype: A read error is possible here, since a much larger clone lies one base away. The chain joins TRBV5-5 to TRBJ2-3; no clear D gene. Germline CDR1 is SGHKS and CDR2 is YYEKEE (reference sequence). The CDR3 has 13 residues. The CDR3 nucleotides are TGTGTCAGCAGCTCCCCGGACGGTTATACGCAGTATTTT. Its translation: CVSSSPDGYTQYF.

This clonotype was found a few times. The chain is built from TRBV9 and TRBJ2-3; D unresolved. CDR3 size: 17 residues. Trimming took off 2 bases at V and 5 bases at J, with 21 bases between the two ends. Per the germline V gene, CDR1 is SGDLS and CDR2 is YYNGEE. CDR3 amino acids: CASSVLVGGGLRDTQYF. For the CDR3, the DNA is TGTGCCAGCAGCGTGTTGGTGGGTGGTGGGTTGAGAGATACGCAGTATTTT.

At least ten counts were recorded for this clonotype. V and J are TRBV9 and TRBJ1-4; maybe TRBD1 (5 bases). Per germline, CDR1 SGDLS and CDR2 YYNGEE. V dropped 5 bases and J dropped 8 bases, with 19 bases sitting between them. The CDR3 has 15 amino acids. CDR3 loop: CASSGGTHFGEKLFF. The DNA of the CDR3 is TGTGCCAGCAGTGGCGGGACTCACTTCGGGGAAAAACTGTTTTTT.

This clonotype was counted many times. At one of its ends the junction is not consistent with the germline gene, which may arise from a read error. V usage is TRBV6-1 and J usage is TRBJ2-5, with 10 bases that match TRBD2. The CDR3 has 14 amino acids. Germline values: CDR1 MNHNS, CDR2 SASEGT. CDR3 DNA sequence: TGTGCCAGCAGTAAAGCGGGGGGGCCAGAGACCCAGTACTTC. Encoded protein: CASSKAGGPETQYF.

This clonotype was observed at least ten times. V gene TRBV6-1 combines with J gene TRBJ1-1; the D gene is possibly TRBD1 (5 bases). Trimming removed 8 bases at V and 0 bases at J, with 10 bases between. Per the germline V gene, CDR1 is MNHNS and CDR2 is SASEGT. This CDR3 comprises 13 residues. In nucleotides, the CDR3 is TGTGCCAGCGTGAGACAGATGAACACTGAAGCTTTCTTT. Translation: CASVRQMNTEAFF.

J is TRBJ2-5 and V is TRBV6-2 or TRBV6-3; 8 bases line up with TRBD2. Germline CDR1 and CDR2: MNHEY and SVGEGT. The CDR3 has 14 residues. Germline trimming cut 5 bases from V and 2 bases from J; bases unmatched to any gene: 4. The CDR3 protein is CASSDTGGQETQYF. The CDR3 nucleotides read TGTGCCAGCAGTGACACGGGAGGGCAAGAGACCCAGTACTTC.

The V call is TRBV2, the J call TRBJ2-1, with a weak D call TRBD1 (5 bases). Germline V lookup: CDR1 SNHLY, CDR2 FYNNEI. Trimming took 1 base from V and 8 from J, leaving 12 bases between them. The CDR3 has 14 residues. The CDR3 spells CASSEVGRADEQFF. In nucleotides, the CDR3 is TGTGCCAGCAGTGAAGTTGGCAGGGCGGATGAGCAGTTCTTC.

This clonotype has at least ten counts. The V and J genes are TRBV24-1 and TRBJ2-2, with a weak D call TRBD1 (6 bases). The germline V and J ends were trimmed by 2 bases and 0 bases, with 9 bases remaining between them. This CDR3 is built from 16 residues. Germline CDR1 KGHDR, CDR2 SFDVKD. This CDR3 reads CATSDSTGSNTGELFF. CDR3 nucleotide sequence: TGTGCCACCAGTGATTCCACAGGGTCGAACACCGGGGAGCTGTTTTTT.

As to this clonotype: The junction departs from germline at one end; a sequencing error may be responsible. DNA of the CDR3: TGTGCTTGGCAGAGGGGAGTTAATTCACCCCCCCACTTT. It codes for CAWQRGVNSPPHF. This chain connects TRBV30 to TRBJ1-6; TRBD1 is a possible D gene (5 bases). Germline CDR1 reads GTSNPN; CDR2 reads SVGIG (reference sequence). The CDR3 extends over 13 amino acids.

The sample holds many counts of this clonotype. The genes are TRBV11-3 and TRBJ2-1, with D unclear. The germline V gene has CDR1 SGHNT and CDR2 YENEEA. The CDR3 totals 13 residues. Trimming cost V 2 bases and J 9 bases, with 11 bases left between them. CDR3 sequence: CASSLRGSAEQFF. The CDR3 bases are TGTGCCAGCAGCTTAAGAGGCTCAGCTGAGCAGTTCTTC.

This clonotype showed up many times. This chain connects TRBV5-1 to TRBJ2-1; 8 bases line up with TRBD2. V lost 4 bases and J lost 2; bases outside the gene matches: 5. Germline V gene sequence: CDR1 SGHRS, CDR2 YFSETQ. The CDR3 is made up of 15 amino acids. CDR3 DNA: TGCGCCAGCAGCCAGAGCGGGGGACCCTACAATGAGCAGTTCTTC. Its translation: CASSQSGGPYNEQFF.

By share, this clonotype counts as medium-sized. This chain joins TRBV19 and TRBJ2-1; maybe TRBD2 (5 bases). The CDR3 loop spans 14 amino acids. Per the germline V gene, CDR1 is LNHDA and CDR2 is SQIVND (reference sequence). V lost 3 bases and J lost 0, with 6 bases in between. The CDR3 region is CASSIGGSYNEQFF. The CDR3, as DNA: TGTGCCAGTAGTATCGGAGGCTCCTACAATGAGCAGTTCTTC.

This clonotype was recorded many times. The chain recombines TRBV6-1 with TRBJ1-1; D not resolved. This CDR3 is built from 14 residues. V was cut by 7 bases and J by 4 bases, with 16 bases left in between. Germline V lookup: CDR1 MNHNS, CDR2 SASEGT. The CDR3 region has the DNA TGTGCCAGCAACCCCCTGGCCTGGGGCACTGAAGCTTTCTTT. Its protein is CASNPLAWGTEAFF.

This clonotype has ten or more counts. The genes are TRBV7-8 and TRBJ1-6; 7 bases map to TRBD1. The V gene's germline CDR1 is SGHVS and CDR2 FQNEAQ. This CDR3 spans 12 amino acids. V lost 2 bases, J lost 11 bases, and 0 bases stayed unmatched. The chain's CDR3 is CASSLQGAPLHF. As DNA, the CDR3 is TGTGCCAGCAGCTTACAGGGGGCACCCCTCCACTTT.

A few counts support this clonotype. The chain uses TRBV20-1 and TRBJ2-5; D might be TRBD2 (5 bases). This CDR3 contains 12 residues. The germline CDR1 and CDR2 sequences are DFQATT and SNEGSKA (reference sequence). Deletions cut 5 bases from V and 6 bases from J, with 13 bases between. CDR3 DNA sequence: TGCAGTGCTTACTCTGCCGGGAAGACCCAGTACTTC. Translated, it gives CSAYSAGKTQYF.

Many counts were recorded for this clonotype. The chain joins TRBV7-8 to TRBJ2-3, with unresolved D. Trimming cost V 7 bases and J 4 bases, with 18 bases left between them. CDR3 length: 15 residues. Germline V gives CDR1 SGHVS, CDR2 FQNEAQ. Here the CDR3 DNA reads TGTGCCAGCAACCAAGGATTGGGAAGGGCAGATACGCAGTATTTT. This codes for CASNQGLGRADTQYF.

The table lists this clonotype with many counts. This chain links TRBV20-1 with TRBJ1-2; possible D gene TRBD1, 5 bases. CDR1 is DFQATT, CDR2 SNEGSKA, per germline (reference sequence). The CDR3 totals 14 residues. V was cut by 6 bases and J by 6 bases, with 20 bases left in between. CDR3 nucleotide sequence: TGCAGTGCCATTGTCCGAGACGGGGGGGATGGCTACACCTTC. Translation: CSAIVRDGGDGYTF.

There are many counts of this clonotype. J is TRBJ1-1 and V is TRBV20-1, with TRBD1 matching 8 bases. Germline V lookup: CDR1 DFQATT, CDR2 SNEGSKA (reference sequence). This CDR3 is built from 13 residues. V was pared by 6 bases and J by 7 bases, with 10 bases of the junction left unmatched. The CDR3 region has the DNA TGCAGTGCCCGGACAGGGAAAGGAGGTGAAGCTTTCTTT. Residues: CSARTGKGGEAFF.

This clonotype has ten or more counts. This chain links TRBV20-1 with TRBJ2-1; 9 nucleotides agree with TRBD2. The trim removed 1 base at V and 0 bases at J, leaving 7 bases unmatched. This CDR3 is built from 17 residues. CDR1 is DFQATT, CDR2 SNEGSKA, per germline (reference sequence). The DNA of the CDR3 is TGCAGTGCTAGAGTCGTGCGGGGGGGGAGCTCCTACAATGAGCAGTTCTTC. Its protein is CSARVVRGGSSYNEQFF.